These T cell receptor beta chains were read from a single sample in a study of T cells in tumors after PD-1 blockade. Sequencing used immunoSEQ multiplex PCR; TCRdb keeps in-frame clones, though not all of them. The sample holds 55,000 to 65,000 clones; about 80% are singletons and the top ten take under 15%. The specimen comprised PBMCs, sampled before anti-PD-1 treatment. The receptors come from a human donor with basal cell carcinoma. CDR3s leave out the opening cysteine and the closing phenylalanine or tryptophan.

TRBJ1-2,TRBV3-1/TRBV3-2,ASSQEVGRYGYT
TRBJ2-5,TRBV6-5,ASPEGGRRRETQY
TRBJ1-4,TRBV27,ASSELTGHEKLF
TRBJ2-2,TRBV7-6,ASSWGPGELF
TRBJ1-4,TRBV3-1/TRBV3-2,ASRDLGGIANEKLF
TRBJ2-7,TRBV5-1,ASSLGPSNYEQY
TRBJ1-4,TRBV3-1/TRBV3-2,ASSQTGRGMLGEKLF
TRBJ1-2,TRBV7-9,ASSFSGVGAASYGYT
TRBJ2-5,TRBV2,ASTLTSGGETQY
TRBJ2-3,TRBV19,ASNRERGDTQY
TRBJ1-1,TRBV7-7,ASSLVSGQLNTEAF
TRBJ1-3,TRBV5-1,ASSFSPRDGNSGNTIY
TRBJ1-2,TRBV6-6,ASRPGQGSYGYT
TRBJ2-5,TRBV5-1,ASSLERGEETQY
TRBJ2-2,TRBV7-8,ASSVRLDTGELF
TRBJ2-1,TRBV2,ASGAQSYNEQF
TRBJ1-1,TRBV5-4,ASFTPSSPRNTEAF
TRBJ2-3,TRBV9,ASSVADPPTDTQY
TRBJ2-2,TRBV5-1,ASSLDSGVRGGELF
TRBJ2-3,TRBV9,ASSTQKTYTDTQY
TRBJ2-1,TRBV9,ASSRTGGTSVGNEQF
TRBJ2-7,TRBV29-1,SVGTYEQY
TRBJ2-3,TRBV5-1,ASSIRNLGQGPDTDTQY
TRBJ2-3,TRBV7-3,ASSLETTDTQY
TRBJ1-5,TRBV5-1,ASSPNSNQPQH
TRBJ2-3,TRBV3-1/TRBV3-2,ASSQGAGSTDTQY
TRBJ1-3,TRBV5-1,ASSLVGENWDTIY
TRBJ1-4,TRBV7-6,ASSSQGGPNEKLF
TRBJ1-6,TRBV18,ASSDRTNSPLH
TRBJ1-1,TRBV5-1,ASSIRTGGTEAF
TRBJ1-5,TRBV19,ASSIQTGGYQPQH
TRBJ2-5,TRBV19,ASNDREETQY
TRBJ2-7,TRBV5-5,ASSLVAGAYEQY
TRBJ1-6,TRBV5-8,ASSLRAGGKTLH
TRBJ2-1,TRBV3-1/TRBV3-2,ASSLTDRGYNEQF
TRBJ2-5,TRBV7-6,ASSFRRQETQY
TRBJ2-1,TRBV7-3,ASSRSGTSGYHSSYNEQF
TRBJ2-6,TRBV7-2,ASSSMTDSSGANVLT
TRBJ1-1,TRBV5-4,ASSPPTGENTEAF
TRBJ1-5,TRBV5-1,ASSLRGRLVDQPQH
TRBJ2-3,TRBV6-2/TRBV6-3,ASTPAPPTQY
TRBJ2-6,TRBV3-1/TRBV3-2,ASSRTSGSSSGANVLT
TRBJ1-2,TRBV3-1/TRBV3-2,ASSHRGQEGGYT
TRBJ1-2,TRBV25-1,ASSTIGQGDGYT
TRBJ1-1,TRBV7-6,ASSLGPGPSNTEAF
TRBJ2-1,TRBV7-9,ASSYNEQF
TRBJ2-1,TRBV27,ASSPSPRDSPRSYNEQF